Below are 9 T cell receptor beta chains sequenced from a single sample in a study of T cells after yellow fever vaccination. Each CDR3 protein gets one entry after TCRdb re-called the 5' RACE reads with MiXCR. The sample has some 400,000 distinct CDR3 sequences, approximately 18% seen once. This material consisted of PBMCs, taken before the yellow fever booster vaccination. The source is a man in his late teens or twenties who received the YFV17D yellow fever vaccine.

The CDR3, as DNA: TGTGCCAGCAGCGGCCGGGACAAGGGCGGGGAGCTGTTTTTT. Residues: CASSGRDKGGELFF. J is TRBJ2-2 and V is TRBV11-3; D is possibly TRBD1 (6 bases). Trimming removed 5 bases at V and 7 bases at J, with 14 bases between. This CDR3 has 14 residues. Germline V gene sequence: CDR1 SGHNT, CDR2 YENEEA.

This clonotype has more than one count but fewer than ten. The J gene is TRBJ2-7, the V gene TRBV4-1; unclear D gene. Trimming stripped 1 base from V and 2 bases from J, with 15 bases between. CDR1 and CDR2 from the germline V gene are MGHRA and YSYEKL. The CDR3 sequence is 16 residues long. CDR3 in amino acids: CASSQGPPGSPYEQYF. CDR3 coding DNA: TGCGCCAGCAGCCAAGGTCCTCCGGGCAGCCCCTACGAGCAGTACTTC.

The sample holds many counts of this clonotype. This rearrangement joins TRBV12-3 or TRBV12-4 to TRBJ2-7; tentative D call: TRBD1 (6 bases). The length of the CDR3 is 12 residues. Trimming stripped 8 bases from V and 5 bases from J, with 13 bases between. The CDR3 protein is CASGRGRHEQYF. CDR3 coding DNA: TGTGCCAGCGGCAGGGGTCGCCACGAGCAGTACTTC.

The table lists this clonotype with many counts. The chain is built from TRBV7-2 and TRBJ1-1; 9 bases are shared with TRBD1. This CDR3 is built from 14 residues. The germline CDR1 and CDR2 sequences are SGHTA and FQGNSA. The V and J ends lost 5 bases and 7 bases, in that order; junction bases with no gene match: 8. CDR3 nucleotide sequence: TGTGCCAGCAGCACCAGACAGGGGGAGGTTGAAGCTTTCTTT. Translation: CASSTRQGEVEAFF.

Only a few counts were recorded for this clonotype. The CDR3 DNA sequence: TGTGCCACCAAGAGAGGTTTCGGAAACACCATATATTTT. It specifies CATKRGFGNTIYF. J is TRBJ1-3 and V is TRBV6-2 or TRBV6-3; D call uncertain. The CDR3 is 13 amino acids. The V end lost 10 bases, the J end lost 4 bases, and 14 bases lay between the germline ends. CDR1 and CDR2 (germline): MNHEY, SVGEGT.

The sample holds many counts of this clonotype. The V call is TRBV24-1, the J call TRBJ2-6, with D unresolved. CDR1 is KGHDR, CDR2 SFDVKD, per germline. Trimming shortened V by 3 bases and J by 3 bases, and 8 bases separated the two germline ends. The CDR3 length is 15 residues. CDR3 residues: CATSDGRNGANVLTF. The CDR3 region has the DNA TGTGCCACCAGTGATGGCAGGAATGGGGCCAACGTCCTGACTTTC.

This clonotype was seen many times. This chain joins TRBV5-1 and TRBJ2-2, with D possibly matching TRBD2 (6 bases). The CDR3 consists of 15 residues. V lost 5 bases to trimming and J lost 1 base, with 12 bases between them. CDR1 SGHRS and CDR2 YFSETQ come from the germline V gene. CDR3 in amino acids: CASSSGTLNTGELFF. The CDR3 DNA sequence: TGCGCCAGCAGTTCCGGGACTCTGAACACCGGGGAGCTGTTTTTT.

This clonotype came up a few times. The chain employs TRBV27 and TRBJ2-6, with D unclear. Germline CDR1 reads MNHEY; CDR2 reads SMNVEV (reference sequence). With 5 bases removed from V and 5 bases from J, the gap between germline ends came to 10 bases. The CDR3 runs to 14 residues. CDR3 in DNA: TGTGCCAGCAGTCCTCGGGCCAGGGCCAACGTCCTGACTTTC. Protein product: CASSPRARANVLTF.

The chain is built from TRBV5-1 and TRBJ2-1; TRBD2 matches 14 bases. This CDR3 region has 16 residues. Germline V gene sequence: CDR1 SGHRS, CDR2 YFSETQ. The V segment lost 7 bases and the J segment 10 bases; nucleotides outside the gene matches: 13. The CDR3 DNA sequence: TGCGCCAGCTCCGGACTAGCGGGGGGCCGGTTAGTCGAGCAGTTCTTC. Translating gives CASSGLAGGRLVEQFF.